Below are 12 T cell receptor beta chains sequenced from a single sample in a study of somatic mutations in T cells in chronic GVHD. TCRdb's copy holds only in-frame clones and misses some; the assay was immunoSEQ multiplex PCR. The sample consists of 13,000 or so clones, approximately 80% of them appearing once. Sequencing input: Vbeta20-negative CD4+ T cells from blood. The receptors stem from a male patient aged 45-60 years with chronic graft-versus-host disease. Some T cells may possibly be graft donor cells.

The chain employs TRBV25-1 and TRBJ2-5; 12 bases agree with TRBD1. The CDR3 loop spans 15 amino acids. Germline CDR1 MGHDK, CDR2 SYGVNS. Trimming took 4 bases from V and 7 from J; bases not matched to a gene: 7. In DNA, the CDR3 is TGTGCCAGCAGTGTCCCGGGACAGGGGGCCGGGACCCAGTACTTC. It yields the protein CASSVPGQGAGTQYF.

The chain employs TRBV2 and TRBJ2-5, with TRBD1 identical over 8 bases. The CDR3 is 15 residues long. The germline gives CDR1 SNHLY, CDR2 FYNNEI. Losses at the gene ends were 7 bases for V and 5 bases for J; bases not matched to a gene: 12. CDR3 in amino acids: CASTSDRADSETQYF. The DNA of the CDR3 is TGTGCCAGCACCTCGGACAGGGCGGATTCGGAGACCCAGTACTTC.

The gene calls are TRBV6-5 and TRBJ1-2; D uncertain. Germline CDR1 MNHEY, CDR2 SVGAGI. The CDR3 consists of 13 residues. V shed 7 bases and J shed 3 bases, with 12 bases lying between them. CDR3 sequence (DNA): TGTGCCAGCACCGACCCGAGGGACTATGGCTACACCTTC. This sequence encodes CASTDPRDYGYTF.

To note about this clone: The same CDR3 can be traced to other DNA sequences in this sample. The V and J genes are TRBV11-2 and TRBJ2-1; TRBD1 aligns across 8 bases. This CDR3 is 19 amino acids long. With V trimmed by 9 bases and J by 0 bases, 19 bases remained unmatched. The V gene's germline CDR1 is SGHAT and CDR2 FQNNGV. The CDR3 DNA reads TGTGCCAGTACAACGAGGACAGGGCCCGGCGTTAGCTCCTACAATGAGCAGTTCTTC. Translating it yields CASTTRTGPGVSSYNEQFF. Drawing the rest from reference TRBV11-2 and TRBJ2-1, the complete variable domain is EAGVAQSPRYKIIEKRQSVAFWCNPISGHATLYWYQQILGQGPKLLIQFQNNGVVDDSQLPKDRFSAERLKGVDSTLKIQPAKLEDSAVYLCASTTRTGPGVSSYNEQFFGPGTRLTVL.

The table lists this clone with a few counts. V usage is TRBV11-1 and J usage is TRBJ2-7; 7 bases match TRBD1. This CDR3 has 14 amino acids. Germline lookup yields CDR1 SGHAT and CDR2 FQDESV (reference sequence). V dropped 3 bases and J dropped 6; count of bases not matched to a gene: 8. The CDR3 reads CASSFPGQAPEQYF. The CDR3 DNA reads as TGTGCCAGCAGCTTCCCCGGACAGGCCCCCGAGCAGTACTTC.

V and J are TRBV19 and TRBJ2-3; 10 bases line up with TRBD2. The CDR3 runs 19 residues. The V gene's germline CDR1 is LNHDA and CDR2 SQIVND (reference sequence). J was trimmed by 1 base and V by 8 bases; bases with no gene match: 18. CDR3 region: CASSPWGAIAGGRTDTQYF. CDR3 DNA: TGTGCCAGTTCCCCCTGGGGGGCGATAGCGGGAGGCCGCACAGATACGCAGTATTTT. Full variable domain (missing parts from reference TRBV19 and TRBJ2-3): DGGITQSPKYLFRKEGQNVTLSCEQNLNHDAMYWYRQDPGQGLRLIYYSQIVNDFQKGDIAEGYSVSREKKESFPLTVTSAQKNPTAFYLCASSPWGAIAGGRTDTQYFGPGTRLTVL.

The chain couples TRBV7-2 to TRBJ2-2, with a tentative D call TRBD2 (7 bases). Trimming took off 5 bases at V and 7 bases at J, with 20 bases between the two ends. CDR1 is SGHTA, CDR2 FQGNSA, per germline. The length of the CDR3 is 16 residues. CDR3 DNA: TGTGCCAGCAGCCCCTTTTGGGGGGGGGCGGGCGGGGAGCTGTTTTTT. Translation: CASSPFWGGAGGELFF.

The genes are TRBV11-3 and TRBJ2-6, with D perhaps TRBD1 (6 bases). V lost 2 bases to trimming and J lost 4 bases, with 15 bases between them. There are 17 residues in the CDR3. In germline, CDR1 is SGHNT, CDR2 YENEEA. CDR3 DNA sequence: TGTGCCAGCAGCTTATCCCAGGGGCGCCCCGGGGCCAACGTCCTGACTTTC. It encodes CASSLSQGRPGANVLTF. Looking up the rest from reference TRBV11-3 and TRBJ2-6 gives the full variable domain: EAGVVQSPRYKIIEKKQPVAFWCNPISGHNTLYWYLQNLGQGPELLIRYENEEAVDDSQLPKDRFSAERLKGVDSTLKIQPAELGDSAVYLCASSLSQGRPGANVLTFGAGSRLTVL.

The chain employs TRBV18 and TRBJ2-2; the D gene is possibly TRBD1 (6 bases). V lost 3 bases, J lost 3 bases, and 11 bases lay in between. The CDR3 spans 15 residues. Germline V gene sequence: CDR1 KGHSH, CDR2 LQKENI. CDR3 residues: CASSPVQGDTGELFF. The CDR3 DNA reads as TGTGCCAGCTCACCGGTACAGGGAGACACCGGGGAGCTGTTTTTT.

A single count supports this clone. The gene calls are TRBV11-2 and TRBJ1-1; D is unclear. Looked up from germline, CDR1 is SGHAT and CDR2 is FQNNGV. The CDR3 runs 15 residues. Deletions cut 5 bases from V and 3 bases from J, with 16 bases between. The CDR3 here is CASSLHMGGDTEAFF. The CDR3 nucleotides read TGTGCCAGCAGCCTTCACATGGGCGGGGACACTGAAGCTTTCTTT.

The gene calls are TRBV7-3 and TRBJ1-6; the match to TRBD1 covers 9 bases. The CDR3 has 15 residues. Germline CDR1 is SGHTA and CDR2 is FQGTGA. V shed 6 bases and J 7 bases; nucleotides not matched to a gene: 7. CDR3 sequence reads: CASSRGQGFNSPLHF. As DNA, the CDR3 is TGTGCCAGCAGTCGGGGACAGGGATTCAATTCACCCCTCCACTTT.

The chain recombines TRBV2 with TRBJ1-2; possible D gene TRBD1, 5 bases. Between the trimmed V and J ends, which lost 8 bases and 8 bases, there was a span of 15 bases. This CDR3 comprises 12 residues. The germline V gene has CDR1 SNHLY and CDR2 FYNNEI. The CDR3 DNA follows: TGTGCCAGCTACGGGGGAGGCGAAGGCTACACCTTC. Translated: CASYGGGEGYTF.